This T cell receptor beta chain is drawn from a study of blood T cell repertoires in COVID-19. At the level of the study: The origin of the acute and convalescent COVID-19 samples was the United States, Italy and Spain. Sources were T cells, B-cell-depleted T cells, or PBMCs; the material itself was cDNA or gDNA.

In the study's own analysis: It was from reference gene primer amplification that nucleated cell counts were estimated. Sequenced by immunoSEQ multiplex PCR; TCRdb stores in-frame clones only, minus some. V and J calls and clone size follow that table, whereas D and trimming were derived from the DNA. The sample has fewer than 70,000 clones, about 89% seen once. In this sample, this clone turned up once. The V gene end was trimmed by 3 bases and the J gene end by 8 bases; junction bases not matched to a gene: 11. Germline values: CDR1 MNHEY, CDR2 SVGEGT. This CDR3 is built from 17 residues. The rearrangement joins TRBV6-2 or TRBV6-3 to TRBJ1-6; 9 bases are shared with TRBD1. This clonotype originated in a man between 60 and 70 years old with active or convalescent COVID-19. Material: peripheral blood. The CDR3 nucleotides read TGTGCCAGCAGTTATGACCAAGACAGGGGGGGTGATTCACCCCTCCACTTT. Encoded protein: CASSYDQDRGGDSPLHF.